This TCR beta chain emerged from a study of T cells after yellow fever vaccination. Study overall: SMART-Seq v4 Ultra Low Input served to prepare low-cell-number fractions. General study findings and limits: In post-booster samples, most primary-vaccination clones reappeared (about 95% CD4, about 90% CD8).

CDR3 length equals 17 residues. Germline V gene lookup returns CDR1 SGHTA and CDR2 FQGTGA. The V end was cut by 2 bases, the J end by 0 bases, with 14 bases between. This clonotype was seen more than once but under ten times. Its antigen is unidentified. They built TCR cDNA with 5'RACE template switching, a step that put in a universal primer site and UMIs. TCRdb redid the calling of the 5' RACE reads with MiXCR, one entry per CDR3 protein. This table holds under 600,000 distinct CDR3 sequences, roughly 12% found once. The input for sequencing was PBMCs, taken on the day of the yellow fever booster vaccination. The chain combines TRBV7-3 with TRBJ2-1; the D gene is possibly TRBD1 (6 bases). This clonotype originated in a man younger than 45 who received the YFV17D yellow fever vaccine. The CDR3 DNA reads TGTGCCAGCAGCTTAGGGCAGGGGCCCCTCTCCTACAATGAGCAGTTCTTC. This encodes CASSLGQGPLSYNEQFF.